The 19 T cell receptor beta chains below come from one sample, sequenced in a study of blood T cells in healthy people across ages. With a J-beta primer mix and a sample-barcoded 5' primer, a second PCR ran roughly 6 to 11 cycles. From the 5' RACE reads, TCRdb called clonotypes with MiXCR, one entry per CDR3 protein. Among some 1.5 million distinct CDR3 sequences listed, about 45% were seen once. The specimen sequenced was blood. The source is a woman younger than 35 in good health.

The V gene is TRBV29-1, the J gene TRBJ2-3; D is unclear. This CDR3 is 13 amino acids long. Trimming cost V 7 bases and J 4 bases, with 15 bases left between them. Per germline, CDR1 SQVTM and CDR2 ANQGSEA. The CDR3 here is CSAQGPSADTQYF. The DNA for the CDR3 is TGCAGCGCCCAAGGGCCCTCCGCAGATACGCAGTATTTT.

In nucleotides, the CDR3 is TGCAGTGCTAGGGACAGGTCGGGGACTGAAGCTTTCTTT. Protein product: CSARDRSGTEAFF. The J gene is TRBJ1-1, the V gene TRBV20-1; 7 nucleotides match TRBD1. The CDR3 totals 13 residues. V shed 3 bases, J shed 5 bases, and the junction held 6 bases outside the gene matches. The germline V gene encodes CDR1 DFQATT and CDR2 SNEGSKA (reference sequence).

The chain is built from TRBV6-5 and TRBJ1-2, with a tentative D call TRBD1 (5 bases). CDR1 MNHEY and CDR2 SVGAGI come from the germline V gene. V lost 6 bases and J 4 bases, leaving 15 bases between the germline ends. The CDR3 sequence is 14 residues long. DNA of the CDR3: TGTGCCAGCAGGGACCAGGGTCAGACCTATGGCTACACCTTC. Encoded protein: CASRDQGQTYGYTF.

The V gene is TRBV20-1, the J gene TRBJ2-2; 9 nucleotides align to TRBD2. The CDR3 totals 17 residues. V trimming: 1 base; J trimming: 2 bases; junction bases outside the gene matches: 8. CDR1 and CDR2 (germline): DFQATT, SNEGSKA (reference sequence). This chain's CDR3 is CSARAVSGGINTGELFF. CDR3 sequence (DNA): TGCAGTGCTAGAGCGGTTAGCGGGGGCATCAACACCGGGGAGCTGTTTTTT.

This clonotype turned up a few times. V is TRBV7-6 and J is TRBJ1-2; D is undetermined. Germline CDR1 reads SGHVS; CDR2 reads FNYEAQ. This CDR3 has 15 residues. V lost 2 bases and J lost 1, with 11 bases in between. The CDR3 DNA is TGTGCCAGCAGCTTATTAGCAACCATTAACTATGGCTACACCTTC. Translated: CASSLLATINYGYTF.

The sample holds many counts of this clonotype. The genes are TRBV9 and TRBJ2-7; D remains unclear. Germline values: CDR1 SGDLS, CDR2 YYNGEE. This CDR3 is built from 14 residues. Trimming left V 0 bases short and J 0 bases short, with 7 bases between. The CDR3 DNA is TGTGCCAGCAGCGTAGGGGTTGGCTCCTACGAGCAGTACTTC. Translated, it gives CASSVGVGSYEQYF.

The rearrangement uses TRBV3-1 and TRBJ2-3; the match to TRBD2 covers 11 bases. There are 17 residues in the CDR3. Germline assignment: CDR1 LGHDT and CDR2 YNNKEL (reference sequence). The J segment lost 4 bases and the V segment lost 1 base, leaving 7 bases of the junction unmatched. The CDR3 here is CASSQGTLAGDADTQYF. Written as DNA, the CDR3 is TGTGCCAGCAGCCAAGGAACACTAGCGGGAGACGCAGATACGCAGTATTTT.

Comment on this clonotype: A much larger clone is a single base away; this may be a read error. The chain has TRBV20-1 and TRBJ2-7; either TRBD1 or TRBD2 may fit D (5 bases each). Germline V gene sequence: CDR1 DFQATT, CDR2 SNEGSKA (reference sequence). The V and J ends lost 0 bases and 6 bases respectively, with 9 bases between them. The CDR3 is 12 residues long. The CDR3 sequence is CSARDRECEQYF. The CDR3 DNA follows: TGCAGTGCTAGAGACAGGGAGTGCGAGCAGTACTTC.

This clonotype occurred many times. Sequence at one end of the junction differs from germline and may be a read error. This chain links TRBV7-2 with TRBJ1-1; D remains unclear. This CDR3 comprises 14 residues. Germline V CDR1 and CDR2: SGHTA, FQGNSA. The CDR3 sequence: CASSLSGTNTEAFF. The CDR3 coding sequence is TGCGCCAGCAGCTTGAGCGGAACGAACACTGAAGCTTTCTTT.

The V gene is TRBV4-1, the J gene TRBJ2-5; D is undetermined. This CDR3 spans 15 amino acids. V was trimmed by 0 bases and J by 0 bases, leaving 8 bases between them. CDR1 and CDR2 from the germline V gene are MGHRA and YSYEKL. CDR3 nucleotide sequence: TGCGCCAGCAGCCAAGAGTTGGTGGACCAAGAGACCCAGTACTTC. This gives the protein CASSQELVDQETQYF.

The chain uses TRBV7-2 and TRBJ2-7; TRBD1 matches at 7 bases. The V gene end was trimmed by 1 base and the J gene end by 6 bases; junction bases not matched to a gene: 6. The CDR3 extends over 14 amino acids. CDR1 and CDR2 (germline): SGHTA, FQGNSA. The CDR3 DNA follows: TGTGCCAGCAGCTTAGAGGTGGGACAGTTCGAGCAGTACTTC. This gives the protein CASSLEVGQFEQYF.

This chain uses TRBV20-1 with TRBJ2-1; the D gene is possibly TRBD1 (6 bases). V was trimmed by 6 bases and J by 10 bases, leaving 19 bases between them. CDR1 is DFQATT, CDR2 SNEGSKA, per germline (reference sequence). CDR3 size: 13 residues. CDR3 sequence: CSAYTRQAGEQFF. The CDR3, as DNA: TGCAGTGCCTATACTCGACAGGCCGGAGAGCAGTTCTTC.

The rearrangement links TRBV4-3 to TRBJ2-3; D gene ambiguous. This CDR3 has 16 amino acids. V lost 4 bases and J lost 1, with 15 bases in between. The germline gives CDR1 LGHNA, CDR2 YSLEER. CDR3 in amino acids: CASSRSALGGTDTQYF. CDR3 nucleotide sequence: TGCGCCAGCAGCCGATCAGCTTTGGGCGGCACAGATACGCAGTATTTT.

This clonotype was detected a few times. J is TRBJ2-4 and V is TRBV7-9; maybe TRBD2 (5 bases). The V gene lost 7 bases and the J gene lost 0 bases, with 13 bases spanning the gap. The CDR3 is 15 residues long. In germline, CDR1 is SEHNR, CDR2 FQNEAQ (reference sequence). Here the CDR3 reads CASTFEGIAKNIQYF. Here the CDR3 DNA reads TGTGCCAGCACCTTCGAGGGTATAGCCAAAAACATTCAGTACTTC.

J is TRBJ2-7 and V is TRBV28; 8 positions match TRBD2. The CDR3 spans 13 residues. Germline-derived CDR1 and CDR2 are MDHEN and SYDVKM. Losses at the gene ends were 7 bases for V and 3 bases for J; bases not matched to a gene: 5. The CDR3 here is CASKVLADYEQYF. In DNA, the CDR3 is TGTGCCAGCAAAGTACTAGCGGACTACGAGCAGTACTTC.

This clonotype was detected only a few times. The chain uses TRBV3-1 and TRBJ2-1; no definite D call. The V end lost 2 bases, the J end lost 0 bases, and 8 bases lay between the germline ends. Germline-derived CDR1 and CDR2 are LGHDT and YNNKEL (reference sequence). The length of the CDR3 is 15 residues. The CDR3 DNA reads TGTGCCAGCAGCCAACCTAAAAGCTCCTACAATGAGCAGTTCTTC. It is translated as CASSQPKSSYNEQFF.

This clonotype was recorded a few times. The V and J genes are TRBV7-3 and TRBJ2-5, with TRBD2 identical over 9 bases. The V gene's germline CDR1 is SGHTA and CDR2 FQGTGA. This CDR3 has 15 amino acids. V shed 3 bases and J 6 bases; nucleotides not matched to a gene: 8. The CDR3: CASSFSAGGPKTQYF. CDR3 DNA: TGTGCCAGCAGCTTCTCAGCGGGAGGACCGAAGACCCAGTACTTC.

The gene calls are TRBV28 and TRBJ2-3; TRBD1 agrees at 7 bases. V trimming: 2 bases; J trimming: 10 bases; junction bases outside the gene matches: 12. The CDR3 loop spans 15 amino acids. The germline V gene has CDR1 MDHEN and CDR2 SYDVKM. The CDR3 protein is CASSLTQTGQEAQYF. As DNA, the CDR3 is TGTGCCAGCAGTTTAACCCAGACAGGACAGGAGGCGCAGTATTTT.

This clonotype was seen a few times. The chain recombines TRBV28 with TRBJ2-7; D remains unclear. The V gene's germline CDR1 is MDHEN and CDR2 SYDVKM. The V gene lost 7 bases and the J gene lost 3 bases, with 7 bases spanning the gap. CDR3 length: 11 amino acids. CDR3 sequence (DNA): TGTGCCAGCAACTTCGGCTACGAGCAGTACTTC. Translation gives CASNFGYEQYF.